Each of the 18 T cell receptor beta chains below was sequenced from the same sample in a study of blood T cell repertoires in COVID-19. Repertoires were generated with immunoSEQ multiplex PCR, while TCRdb's copy carries only in-frame clones and drops some. Of 280,000 or so clones listed, around 91% are singletons. The specimen was peripheral blood. These TCRs come from a woman aged 55-69 years with acute or convalescent COVID-19.

The chain recombines TRBV7-6 with TRBJ1-5; D uncertain. This CDR3 comprises 17 residues. The germline CDR1 and CDR2 sequences are SGHVS and FNYEAQ. Trimming removed 5 bases at V and 4 bases at J, with 21 bases between. CDR3 nucleotide sequence: TGTGCCAGCAGCCCCGGGGTGTTGGGTAACCCGAATCAGCCCCAGCATTTT. Residues: CASSPGVLGNPNQPQHF. The whole variable domain, filled in from reference TRBV7-6 and TRBJ1-5, reads GAGVSQSPRYKVTKRGQDVALRCDPISGHVSLYWYRQALGQGPEFLTYFNYEAQQDKSGLPNDRFSAERPEGSISTLTIQRTEQRDSAMYRCASSPGVLGNPNQPQHFGDGTRLSIL.

J is TRBJ2-1 and V is TRBV5-8; TRBD1 aligns across 7 bases. The ends lost 2 bases at V and 6 bases at J; junction bases unmatched: 8. CDR3 length: 15 residues. Looked up from germline, CDR1 is SGHTS and CDR2 is YDEGEE. The CDR3, as DNA: TGTGCCAGCAGCTTAGGGACAGCCTCGGGCAATGAGCAGTTCTTC. Its protein is CASSLGTASGNEQFF. The full variable domain, rest sourced from reference TRBV5-8 and TRBJ2-1, is EAGVTQSPTHLIKTRGQQATLRCSPISGHTSVYWYQQALGLGLQFLLWYDEGEERNRGNFPPRFSGRQFPNYSSELNVNALELEDSALYLCASSLGTASGNEQFFGPGTRLTVL.

The gene calls are TRBV9 and TRBJ1-6; TRBD1 agrees at 7 bases. After removal of 3 bases from V and 7 bases from J, the junction contained 4 bases not matched to a gene. The CDR3 totals 14 residues. Germline V CDR1 and CDR2: SGDLS, YYNGEE. CDR3 sequence: CASSARQGNSPLHF. The CDR3, as DNA: TGTGCCAGCAGCGCCCGACAGGGAAATTCACCCCTCCACTTT.

V usage is TRBV2 and J usage is TRBJ2-1, with D maybe TRBD2 (5 bases). The CDR3 covers 14 residues. The V end lost 10 bases, the J end lost 6 bases, and 19 bases lay between the germline ends. The germline V gene has CDR1 SNHLY and CDR2 FYNNEI. CDR3 nucleotides: TGTGCCACCTTGGATCCCCGGACTTCCAATGAGCAGTTCTTC. Its protein is CATLDPRTSNEQFF.

This clone was recorded only once. V and J are TRBV4-3 and TRBJ2-7; 10 bases line up with TRBD1. The CDR3 loop spans 15 amino acids. J lost 5 bases, V lost 4 bases, and 8 bases had no gene match. Looked up from germline, CDR1 is LGHNA and CDR2 is YSLEER. The CDR3 DNA is TGCGCCAGCAGCCCACGCTCCGGGACAGGGGACGAGCAGTACTTC. Its translation: CASSPRSGTGDEQYF.

The chain has TRBV5-1 and TRBJ2-7, with D tentatively TRBD1 (7 bases). The germline V gene has CDR1 SGHRS and CDR2 YFSETQ. The CDR3 totals 14 residues. V was clipped by 2 bases and J by 5 bases, with 14 bases between them. CDR3 loop: CASSFVARGDEQYF. CDR3 nucleotide sequence: TGCGCCAGCAGCTTCGTCGCCAGGGGGGACGAGCAGTACTTC.

The chain recombines TRBV3-1 (or the pseudogene TRBV3-2) with TRBJ2-5, with 7 bases fitting TRBD1. V was clipped by 1 base and J by 5 bases; unmatched bases: 1. Germline values: CDR1 LGHDT, CDR2 YNNKEL (reference sequence). The CDR3 loop spans 13 amino acids. The CDR3 here is CASSQGGGETQYF. As DNA, the CDR3 is TGTGCCAGCAGCCAAGGAGGGGGCGAGACCCAGTACTTC.

The chain couples TRBV7-9 to TRBJ1-5; D is uncertain. Trimming removed 5 bases at V and 2 bases at J, with 13 bases between. CDR1 is SEHNR, CDR2 FQNEAQ, per germline (reference sequence). The CDR3 is 15 residues long. The CDR3 region is CASSRHGEGNQPQHF. The CDR3 DNA is TGTGCCAGCAGCCGTCACGGGGAAGGCAATCAGCCCCAGCATTTT.

This clone was seen a handful of times. The chain recombines TRBV28 with TRBJ2-7, with a tentative D call TRBD2 (6 bases). V lost 6 bases and J lost 3, with 9 bases in between. The CDR3 is made up of 12 amino acids. Germline V gene data show CDR1 as MDHEN and CDR2 as SYDVKM. CDR3 nucleotides: TGTGCCAGCAGGGGACTGAACTACGAGCAGTACTTC. It is translated as CASRGLNYEQYF.

The chain links TRBV9 to TRBJ2-2; perhaps TRBD2 as D (5 bases). The CDR3 loop spans 17 amino acids. CDR1 and CDR2 from the germline V gene are SGDLS and YYNGEE. Deletions cut 0 bases from V and 3 bases from J, with 15 bases between. The CDR3 DNA reads TGTGCCAGCAGCGTAGTATCTCGGGAAGGGTACACCGGGGAGCTGTTTTTT. It specifies CASSVVSREGYTGELFF.

This clone appeared once. This chain connects TRBV9 to TRBJ1-2, with 8 nucleotides matching TRBD1. This CDR3 has 15 amino acids. Germline V gene sequence: CDR1 SGDLS, CDR2 YYNGEE. The V gene end was trimmed by 0 bases and the J gene end by 5 bases; junction bases not matched to a gene: 6. Here the CDR3 reads CASSVGTGKGYGYTF. CDR3 coding DNA: TGTGCCAGCAGCGTAGGGACAGGGAAGGGGTATGGCTACACCTTC.

V is TRBV5-1 and J is TRBJ2-2; D is undetermined. Trimming removed 5 bases at V and 0 bases at J, with 5 bases between. From germline, CDR1 is SGHRS and CDR2 YFSETQ. The CDR3 contains 13 residues. The CDR3 DNA reads as TGCGCCAGCAGAATCTCGAACACCGGGGAGCTGTTTTTT. This translates into CASRISNTGELFF.

V is TRBV5-4 and J is TRBJ2-1; 11 nucleotides align to TRBD2. The germline CDR1 and CDR2 sequences are SGHNT and YYREEE (reference sequence). This CDR3 contains 15 residues. V was pared by 4 bases and J by 3 bases, with 3 bases of the junction left unmatched. The CDR3 region has the DNA TGTGCCAGCAGCCCGGGACTAGCGGACTACAATGAGCAGTTCTTC. Encoded protein: CASSPGLADYNEQFF.

The count of this clone is one. The V and J genes are TRBV13 and TRBJ2-2, with TRBD2 matching 10 bases. There are 15 residues in the CDR3. Trimming cost V 7 bases and J 3 bases; bases outside gene matches: 5. CDR1 is PRHDT, CDR2 FYEKMQ, per germline (reference sequence). CDR3 DNA: TGTGCCAGCATCCGGACTAGCGGTCACACCGGGGAGCTGTTTTTT. It is translated as CASIRTSGHTGELFF.

This chain links TRBV30 with TRBJ2-1; 8 bases fit TRBD2. The trim removed 2 bases at V and 6 bases at J, leaving 9 bases unmatched. CDR1 is GTSNPN, CDR2 SVGIG, per germline (reference sequence). The CDR3 contains 15 residues. CDR3 bases: TGTGCCTGGAGTCTTCGACTAGCGAAAAGCAATGAGCAGTTCTTC. This gives the protein CAWSLRLAKSNEQFF.

The chain links TRBV5-1 to TRBJ2-5; the match to TRBD2 covers 8 bases. The CDR3 spans 16 residues. Germline V gene data show CDR1 as SGHRS and CDR2 as YFSETQ. V was clipped by 0 bases and J by 6 bases; unmatched bases: 10. The CDR3 coding sequence is TGCGCCAGCAGCTTGGCTGTTACCGGGACTAGTCAGACCCAGTACTTC. Translation gives CASSLAVTGTSQTQYF.

This clone has just one count. The genes are TRBV5-8 and TRBJ2-1, with 7 bases that match TRBD2. The CDR3 extends over 12 amino acids. V trimming: 9 bases; J trimming: 6 bases; junction bases outside the gene matches: 6. The germline gives CDR1 SGHTS, CDR2 YDEGEE. This CDR3 reads CATGGGSNEQFF. DNA of the CDR3: TGTGCCACTGGGGGGGGAAGCAATGAGCAGTTCTTC.

This chain joins TRBV7-2 and TRBJ1-5; 9 bases align to TRBD1. V lost 7 bases to trimming and J lost 5 bases; unmatched junction nucleotides: 3. This CDR3 is 13 amino acids long. Germline lookup yields CDR1 SGHTA and CDR2 FQGNSA. The CDR3 DNA reads TGTGCCAGCACCCGACAGGGGGATCAGCCCCAGCATTTT. Amino acid sequence: CASTRQGDQPQHF.